These T cell receptor beta chains were read from a single sample in a study of the immune and genomic landscape of osteosarcoma. Sequencing used immunoSEQ multiplex PCR; TCRdb keeps in-frame clones, though not all of them. The data contain about 220 clones, around four fifths of them singletons. Sequencing was performed on metastatic tumor tissue from the scapula. The receptors were gathered from a girl aged 5-17 years with osteosarcoma. The CDR3 runs from the conserved cysteine through the conserved F or W. The order of the fields is V gene, clone size, J gene, CDR3 protein. Clone size appears in some rows only: once, few, many, or a class for an expanded clone.

V gene: TRBV5-4
clone size: .
J gene: TRBJ2-1
CDR3 protein: CASSLPGLPNGEQFF

V gene: TRBV7-9
clone size: .
J gene: TRBJ2-7
CDR3 protein: CASSPIKSNEQYF

V gene: TRBV30
clone size: .
J gene: TRBJ1-3
CDR3 protein: CAWSPGDGNTIYF

V gene: TRBV7-6
clone size: .
J gene: TRBJ2-3
CDR3 protein: CASSLVAGFRDTQYF

V gene: TRBV19
clone size: few
J gene: TRBJ2-6
CDR3 protein: CASSIPGRRSSGANVLTF

V gene: TRBV29-1
clone size: .
J gene: TRBJ1-2
CDR3 protein: CSVESFPDRYGYTF

V gene: TRBV2
clone size: once
J gene: TRBJ2-1
CDR3 protein: CATVWLAGSNEQFF

V gene: TRBV7-9
clone size: .
J gene: TRBJ1-1
CDR3 protein: CASSPPWGFGDTEAFF

V gene: TRBV7-9
clone size: .
J gene: TRBJ2-7
CDR3 protein: CASSPLGSYEQYF

V gene: TRBV4-1
clone size: .
J gene: TRBJ1-2
CDR3 protein: CASSQGTLNRGWNGYTF

V gene: TRBV19
clone size: .
J gene: TRBJ1-3
CDR3 protein: CASRGAFLSGNTIYF

V gene: TRBV6-6
clone size: .
J gene: TRBJ2-5
CDR3 protein: CASTRGLFGTQYF

V gene: TRBV5-4
clone size: few
J gene: TRBJ2-2
CDR3 protein: CASSSPGTGGLSTGELFF

V gene: TRBV19
clone size: .
J gene: TRBJ2-7
CDR3 protein: CASRLQGGNSYEQYF

V gene: TRBV7-9
clone size: few
J gene: TRBJ2-7
CDR3 protein: CASSPLGSYEQYF